This T cell receptor beta chain was obtained from a study of blood T cells in healthy people across ages. Findings and limits, study-wide: The fall in TCR beta diversity per million T cells was roughly linear with age. CMV infection status of these donors was not known. Correlation between TCR beta diversity and naive T cell percentage was strong.

Points on this clonotype: Its antigen is not identified.

PCR was performed a second time for roughly 7 to 12 cycles using a sample-barcoded 5' primer and a J-beta primer mix. TCRdb processed the 5' RACE reads anew with MiXCR; each CDR3 protein has one entry. The table includes 980,000 or so distinct CDR3 sequences, roughly 48% detected once. CDR1 SGHTA and CDR2 FQGNSA come from the germline V gene. This CDR3 region has 14 residues. V shed 5 bases and J shed 1 base, with 11 bases lying between them. The gene calls are TRBV7-2 and TRBJ2-5; perhaps TRBD1 as D (6 bases). The sequence was collected from a man aged 25 to 40 in good health. Sequencing was done on a sample of blood. The CDR3 DNA reads TGTGCCAGCAGCCGGACAGCTTCCCAAGAGACCCAGTACTTC. Translated, it gives CASSRTASQETQYF.